The 14 T cell receptor beta chains reported below all come from one sample, sequenced in a study of cytomegalovirus exposure and HLA in healthy donors. The PCR made use of 60 Vbeta and 13 Jbeta primers. This table comes from immunoSEQ multiplex PCR, and its TCRdb copy is limited to in-frame clones, with some not included. This repertoire shows about 170,000 clones, 75% to 90% found once; its top ten account for 2.3%. Sequenced input: PBMCs. These receptors were taken from a male donor in good health and CMV-seronegative.

This clone was counted between two and nine times. The chain uses TRBV10-2 and TRBJ1-6; weak D call: TRBD1 (6 bases). The CDR3 is made up of 17 amino acids. CDR1 and CDR2 from the germline V gene are WSHSY and SAAADI. Deletions cut 3 bases from V and 0 bases from J, with 12 bases between. The CDR3 region has the DNA TGCGCCAGCAGTGACCGGACAGTCACCTCCTATAATTCACCCCTCCACTTT. Its protein is CASSDRTVTSYNSPLHF.

This chain uses TRBV4-1 with TRBJ2-2; D is perhaps TRBD2 (6 bases). The V gene lost 4 bases and the J gene lost 6 bases, with 18 bases spanning the gap. Germline V CDR1 and CDR2: MGHRA, YSYEKL. There are 16 residues in the CDR3. The CDR3 DNA follows: TGCGCCAGCAGCCCCCCGTGGGGGGTTATTGCCGGGGAGCTGTTTTTT. It codes for CASSPPWGVIAGELFF.

This chain connects TRBV10-2 to TRBJ1-2; D unclear. The CDR3 contains 13 residues. In germline, CDR1 is WSHSY, CDR2 SAAADI. The V gene lost 0 bases and the J gene lost 8 bases, with 10 bases spanning the gap. The CDR3 coding sequence is TGCGCCAGCAGTGAGTCTTCGGGTTACGGCTACACCTTC. Encoded protein: CASSESSGYGYTF.

The chain links TRBV6-6 to TRBJ1-2; no definite D call. Trimming pared 2 bases from V and 3 bases from J, leaving 7 bases between. The CDR3 totals 13 residues. Germline lookup yields CDR1 MNHNY and CDR2 SVGAGI (reference sequence). The CDR3 DNA follows: TGTGCCAGCAGTTACGTGGAGGACTATGGCTACACCTTC. Amino acids: CASSYVEDYGYTF.

This clone was observed a few times. The CDR3 coding sequence is TGCGCCAGCAGCCACTCCCCCCAGGGCACCAGACTGGATGAGCAGTTCTTC. Amino acid sequence: CASSHSPQGTRLDEQFF. V is TRBV4-1 and J is TRBJ2-1; D perhaps matches TRBD1 (5 bases). Trimming took off 3 bases at V and 8 bases at J, with 23 bases between the two ends. The CDR3 covers 17 residues. Germline-derived CDR1 and CDR2 are MGHRA and YSYEKL.

The chain has TRBV5-8 and TRBJ1-1, with a tentative D call TRBD1 (6 bases). This CDR3 region has 12 residues. Between the trimmed V and J ends, which lost 1 base and 11 bases, there was a span of 12 bases. Germline V CDR1 and CDR2: SGHTS, YDEGEE. CDR3 loop: CASSLRGRRAFF. The CDR3, as DNA: TGTGCCAGCAGCTTGAGGGGGAGACGGGCTTTCTTT. Full variable domain (remainder filled in from reference TRBV5-8 and TRBJ1-1): EAGVTQSPTHLIKTRGQQATLRCSPISGHTSVYWYQQALGLGLQFLLWYDEGEERNRGNFPPRFSGRQFPNYSSELNVNALELEDSALYLCASSLRGRRAFFGQGTRLTVV.

The table lists this clone with a count of one. A read error may account for a junction end that differs from germline. This chain uses TRBV7-7 with TRBJ2-5; D gene unclear. This CDR3 comprises 12 residues. Per the germline V gene, CDR1 is SSHAT and CDR2 is FNYEAQ (reference sequence). This chain's CDR3 is CASSPHRETQYF. CDR3 in DNA: TGTGCTAGCAGCCCCCATCGGGAGACCCAGTACTTC. The full variable domain, completed using reference TRBV7-7 and TRBJ2-5, is GAGVSQSPRYKVTKRGQDVTLRCDPISSHATLYWYQQALGQGPEFLTYFNYEAQPDKSGLPSDRFSAERPEGSISTLTIQRTEQRDSAMYRCASSPHRETQYFGPGTRLLVL.

The V and J genes are TRBV5-1 and TRBJ2-7, with 8 bases aligning to TRBD2. The germline V gene encodes CDR1 SGHRS and CDR2 YFSETQ. The CDR3 covers 15 residues. The V gene end was trimmed by 1 base and the J gene end by 0 bases; junction bases not matched to a gene: 3. The CDR3 is CASSLLAGISYEQYF. The CDR3 bases are TGCGCCAGCAGCTTGTTAGCGGGGATCTCCTACGAGCAGTACTTC.

The chain carries TRBV5-1 and TRBJ2-7; 11 bases fit TRBD1. J gave up 5 bases and V 4 bases, and 11 bases lay outside the gene matches. The CDR3 loop spans 16 amino acids. Germline V gives CDR1 SGHRS, CDR2 YFSETQ. The CDR3 protein is CASSLFGTGGGNEQYF. The DNA for the CDR3 is TGCGCCAGCAGCCTCTTCGGGACAGGGGGAGGAAACGAGCAGTACTTC.

V gene TRBV11-2 combines with J gene TRBJ2-5, with D possibly matching TRBD2 (6 bases). The length of the CDR3 is 17 residues. Trimming left V 5 bases short and J 5 bases short, with 24 bases between. The germline gives CDR1 SGHAT, CDR2 FQNNGV. DNA of the CDR3: TGTGCCAGCAGCCCGGGAGTCACCCGGGGAAGCGGGGAGACCCAGTACTTC. It is translated as CASSPGVTRGSGETQYF.

The rearrangement joins TRBV6-5 to TRBJ1-5; 7 bases map to TRBD1. The germline CDR1 and CDR2 sequences are MNHEY and SVGAGI. The CDR3 has 14 amino acids. V lost 6 bases and J lost 3; bases outside the gene matches: 5. The CDR3 region is CASSPGQYNQPQHF. As DNA, the CDR3 is TGTGCCAGCAGCCCGGGACAGTACAATCAGCCCCAGCATTTT.

This clone was counted a single time. This rearrangement joins TRBV7-9 to TRBJ1-2; D is perhaps TRBD1 (5 bases). The CDR3 length is 13 residues. V was shortened by 6 bases and J by 6 bases, with 14 bases between the two germline ends. Germline CDR1 is SEHNR and CDR2 is FQNEAQ (reference sequence). The CDR3 sequence is CASSKTERHGYTF. The DNA of the CDR3 is TGTGCCAGCAGTAAGACAGAGAGGCATGGCTACACCTTC.

This chain links TRBV6-5 with TRBJ2-7; D ambiguous. With 0 bases removed from V and 2 bases from J, the gap between germline ends came to 11 bases. The CDR3 consists of 15 residues. CDR1 is MNHEY and CDR2 is SVGAGI in the germline V gene. The CDR3 nucleotides read TGTGCCAGCAGTTACTCGAAGAGGCGAACCTACGAGCAGTACTTC. This gives the protein CASSYSKRRTYEQYF.

The chain has TRBV5-1 and TRBJ2-2; 8 bases agree with TRBD1. The CDR3 is 15 amino acids. With V trimmed by 4 bases and J by 6 bases, 8 bases remained unmatched. The germline gives CDR1 SGHRS, CDR2 YFSETQ. The CDR3 sequence is CASSADRDGPGELFF. Here the CDR3 DNA reads TGCGCCAGCAGCGCGGACAGGGACGGCCCCGGGGAGCTGTTTTTT.